These 8 T cell receptor beta chains came from one sample sequenced in a study of blood T cell repertoires in COVID-19. Sequencing was performed with immunoSEQ multiplex PCR; in TCRdb, only in-frame clones are kept and a portion is missing. The sample gives over 60,000 clones, around 86% of which show up once; under 13% is in the top ten. The specimen sequenced was peripheral blood. Receptors were obtained from a man aged 65 to 79 with active or convalescent COVID-19.

V is TRBV2 and J is TRBJ2-7; D is perhaps TRBD1 (5 bases). The CDR3 totals 13 residues. V was shortened by 4 bases and J by 6 bases, with 13 bases between the two germline ends. CDR1 is SNHLY and CDR2 is FYNNEI in the germline V gene. Written as DNA, the CDR3 is TGTGCCAGCAGTGTGACAGATCTCTCCGAGCAGTACTTC. Amino acids: CASSVTDLSEQYF.

This clone was seen a handful of times. V usage is TRBV28 and J usage is TRBJ2-7, with D maybe TRBD1 (9 bases). Deletions cut 1 base from V and 3 bases from J, with 19 bases between. Germline lookup yields CDR1 MDHEN and CDR2 SYDVKM. The CDR3 is 17 residues long. In DNA form, the CDR3 reads TGTGCCAGCAGTTTATCCCCGGGGGGGACAGGGTTCTACGAGCAGTACTTC. This gives the protein CASSLSPGGTGFYEQYF.

This clone showed up just once. The chain employs TRBV2 and TRBJ2-3, with TRBD2 identical over 7 bases. After removal of 4 bases from V and 2 bases from J, the junction contained 6 bases not matched to a gene. CDR1 and CDR2 from the germline V gene are SNHLY and FYNNEI. The CDR3 contains 15 residues. This CDR3 reads CASSGVGGPTDTQYF. The CDR3, as DNA: TGTGCCAGCAGTGGGGTGGGAGGGCCCACAGATACGCAGTATTTT.

CDR3: CASSPPGYYEQYF. The CDR3 DNA reads TGTGCCAGCAGCCCCCCCGGGTACTACGAGCAGTACTTC. The V call is TRBV7-9, the J call TRBJ2-7; D remains unclear. V was shortened by 5 bases and J by 3 bases, with 11 bases between the two germline ends. The CDR3 loop spans 13 amino acids. CDR1 is SEHNR, CDR2 FQNEAQ, per germline (reference sequence).

The chain combines TRBV9 with TRBJ2-1, with TRBD1 matching over 9 bases. Germline V gene sequence: CDR1 SGDLS, CDR2 YYNGEE. V dropped 4 bases and J dropped 3; count of bases not matched to a gene: 8. This CDR3 is 16 amino acids long. For the CDR3, the DNA is TGTGCCAGCAGCTCCCTAGGGACAGGGAACTACAATGAGCAGTTCTTC. Its translation is CASSSLGTGNYNEQFF.

The rearrangement links TRBV6-5 to TRBJ1-5; D remains ambiguous. The germline gives CDR1 MNHEY, CDR2 SVGAGI. The CDR3 contains 14 residues. Trimming removed 7 bases at V and 3 bases at J, with 13 bases between. The CDR3 nucleotides read TGTGCCAGCATGGGTCAGGACTTCAATCAGCCCCAGCATTTT. Translation: CASMGQDFNQPQHF.

This chain connects TRBV3-1 (or the pseudogene TRBV3-2) to TRBJ2-2, with D tentatively TRBD2 (5 bases). The CDR3 loop spans 13 amino acids. Trimming pared 2 bases from V and 5 bases from J, leaving 6 bases between. Germline CDR1 LGHDT, CDR2 YNNKEL (reference sequence). CDR3 protein: CASSQSGTGELFF. CDR3 nucleotides: TGTGCCAGCAGCCAATCGGGGACCGGGGAGCTGTTTTTT.

The gene calls are TRBV19 and TRBJ2-2, with D possibly TRBD1 on 6 matching bases. CDR3 length: 14 amino acids. CDR1 LNHDA and CDR2 SQIVND come from the germline V gene (reference sequence). Trimming stripped 10 bases from V and 2 bases from J, with 14 bases between. The CDR3 is CAINDRTNTGELFF. In nucleotides, the CDR3 is TGTGCCATCAACGACAGGACAAACACCGGGGAGCTGTTTTTT.